A single TCR beta chain is shown here with its context. Its antigen is not known. V was trimmed by 1 base and J by 2 bases, leaving 15 bases between them. The germline gives CDR1 SGHKS, CDR2 YYEKEE (reference sequence). The CDR3 runs 16 residues. Naive CD8 cells comprised CD45RO-negative, CCR7-positively selected cells, excluding terminally differentiated effector memory CD45RA+ cells. Healthy and HIV-negative, the adult donors had no recent acute infections or vaccinations. This entry belongs to a study of shared clonotypes between healthy human individuals. Study findings and constraints: Naive subsets tended to show greater estimated richness than memory subsets. Relative to clonotypes present in all four donors, those not shared had lower generation probabilities.

At the deep level, the assay was run. This table comes from immunoSEQ multiplex PCR, and its TCRdb copy is limited to in-frame clones, with some not included. The profile covers some 600,000 clones, with approximately 96% appearing a single time and less than 0.13% taken by the ten largest. The source is a woman aged 30 to 39 in good health. Specimen: naive CD8+ T cells sorted from blood. This sequence joins TRBV5-5 and TRBJ1-1; tentatively, D is TRBD1 (5 bases). The CDR3 DNA follows: TGTGCCAGCAGCTTGAGCGGGTATAGGGGAAACACTGAAGCTTTCTTT. Encoded protein: CASSLSGYRGNTEAFF.